This T cell receptor (beta chain) was recorded in a study of shared clonotypes between healthy human individuals. Study at large: Per donor, three plates held CD4 naive cells, three held CD4 memory, two held CD8 naive and one held CD8 memory. Whole-study results and caveats: Investigators expected sequencing depth to affect clonotype sharing among donors.

Sequencing used immunoSEQ multiplex PCR; TCRdb keeps in-frame clones, though not all of them. This sample has a few million clones; approximately 90% occur once, and the top ten carry 0.37%. The germline V gene has CDR1 MDHEN and CDR2 SYDVKM. CDR3 size: 16 residues. V dropped 5 bases and J dropped 5 bases, with 18 bases sitting between them. To note about this clone: Its antigen remains unknown.

Input material: naive CD4+ T cells from PBMCs. The subset is: CD45RA+ positively selected. This chain connects TRBV28 to TRBJ2-2; D possibly corresponds to TRBD2 (6 bases). The TCR sequence derives from a man aged 18 to 29 in good health. Some clones in this sample may be carry-over from other donors' samples. CDR3 sequence (DNA): TGTGCCAGCAGTCCCAGGTTGGGGAGCGGGACCGGGGAGCTGTTTTTT. This encodes CASSPRLGSGTGELFF.